Listed below are T cell receptor beta chains from one sample, sequenced in a study of cytomegalovirus exposure and HLA in healthy donors. TCRdb's copy holds only in-frame clones and misses some; the assay was immunoSEQ multiplex PCR. In all, the sample yields about 91,000 clones. The sequenced sample was PBMCs. The receptors come from a woman under 40 in good health and CMV-seronegative. CDR3s include the opening cysteine and the closing phenylalanine or tryptophan. D genes are given only for firm matches.

j_call: TRBJ1-3; d_call: NA; v_call: TRBV30; cdr3_nt: TGTGCCTGGAGTGGGGGGTGGGGGGATCCCTACTCTGGAAACACCATATATTTT; cdr3_aa: CAWSGGWGDPYSGNTIYF
j_call: TRBJ1-4; d_call: NA; v_call: TRBV7-9; cdr3_nt: TGTGCCAGCAGCTTACAAACTCAGGCTAATGAAAAACTGTTTTTT; cdr3_aa: CASSLQTQANEKLFF
j_call: TRBJ2-7; d_call: NA; v_call: TRBV5-1; cdr3_nt: TGCGCCAGCAGCTTGGGGACTACATACTCCTACGAGCAGTACTTC; cdr3_aa: CASSLGTTYSYEQYF
j_call: TRBJ1-1; d_call: NA; v_call: TRBV2; cdr3_nt: TGTGCCAGCACGGCAGGGAGGGACACTGAAGCTTTCTTT; cdr3_aa: CASTAGRDTEAFF
j_call: TRBJ1-3; d_call: NA; v_call: TRBV6-1; cdr3_nt: TGTGCCAGCAGTGTAGAGTACTCTGGAAACACCATATATTTT; cdr3_aa: CASSVEYSGNTIYF
j_call: TRBJ1-6; d_call: NA; v_call: TRBV6-1; cdr3_nt: TGTGCCAGCAGTGAAAGGACAGTTTATAATTCACCCCTCCACTTT; cdr3_aa: CASSERTVYNSPLHF
j_call: TRBJ1-4; d_call: NA; v_call: TRBV27; cdr3_nt: TGTGCCAGCAGTTTATCGAGGCAGGGGAGTGAAAAACTGTTTTTT; cdr3_aa: CASSLSRQGSEKLFF
j_call: TRBJ1-1; d_call: NA; v_call: TRBV28; cdr3_nt: TGTGCCAGCAGTTCTCCGGGTCCCGAAGCTTTCTTT; cdr3_aa: CASSSPGPEAFF
j_call: TRBJ2-1; d_call: TRBD2; v_call: TRBV5-5; cdr3_nt: TGTGCCAGCGTCCTACTAGCGGGCTCCTACAATGAGCAGTTCTTC; cdr3_aa: CASVLLAGSYNEQFF
j_call: TRBJ1-5; d_call: TRBD1; v_call: TRBV19; cdr3_nt: TGTGCCAGTCTACAGGGGAAGTCAAGCAATCAGCCCCAGCATTTT; cdr3_aa: CASLQGKSSNQPQHF
j_call: TRBJ2-3; d_call: NA; v_call: TRBV5-1; cdr3_nt: TGCGCCAGCAGCTTGGCAGGGGCAAGGACAGATACGCAGTATTTT; cdr3_aa: CASSLAGARTDTQYF
j_call: TRBJ2-3; d_call: TRBD1; v_call: TRBV7-8; cdr3_nt: TGTGCCGCGGCGACAGGGTTTAGAGATACGCAGTATTTT; cdr3_aa: CAAATGFRDTQYF
j_call: TRBJ1-1; d_call: NA; v_call: TRBV30; cdr3_nt: TGTGCCTGGAGGGGCCCGAACACTGAAGCTTTCTTT; cdr3_aa: CAWRGPNTEAFF
j_call: TRBJ2-7; d_call: NA; v_call: TRBV28; cdr3_nt: TGTGCCAGCAGTTCGGGACACACCTACGAGCAGTACTTC; cdr3_aa: CASSSGHTYEQYF
j_call: TRBJ2-7; d_call: TRBD1; v_call: TRBV28; cdr3_nt: TGTGCCAGCAGTACCCGACAGGGGCAGTCTGTAACCTACGAGCAGTACTTC; cdr3_aa: CASSTRQGQSVTYEQYF
j_call: TRBJ2-2; d_call: TRBD2; v_call: TRBV7-6; cdr3_nt: TGTGCCAGCAGCTTAGCGGGACTAGCGGGAGCTGTCGGGGAGCTGTTTTTT; cdr3_aa: CASSLAGLAGAVGELFF